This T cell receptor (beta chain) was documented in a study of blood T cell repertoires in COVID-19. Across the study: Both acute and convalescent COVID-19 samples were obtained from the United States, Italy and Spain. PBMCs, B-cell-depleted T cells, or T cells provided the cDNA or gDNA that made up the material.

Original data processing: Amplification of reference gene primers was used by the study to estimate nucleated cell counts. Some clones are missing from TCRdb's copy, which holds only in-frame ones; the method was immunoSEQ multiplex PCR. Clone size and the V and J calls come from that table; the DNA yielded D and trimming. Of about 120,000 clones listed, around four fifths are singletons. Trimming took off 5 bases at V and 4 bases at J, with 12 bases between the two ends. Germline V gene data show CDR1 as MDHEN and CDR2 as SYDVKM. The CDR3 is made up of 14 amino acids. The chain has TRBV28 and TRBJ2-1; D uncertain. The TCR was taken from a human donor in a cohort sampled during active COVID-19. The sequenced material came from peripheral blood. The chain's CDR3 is CASSPSNTYNEQFF. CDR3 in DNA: TGTGCCAGCAGTCCATCCAACACATACAATGAGCAGTTCTTC.